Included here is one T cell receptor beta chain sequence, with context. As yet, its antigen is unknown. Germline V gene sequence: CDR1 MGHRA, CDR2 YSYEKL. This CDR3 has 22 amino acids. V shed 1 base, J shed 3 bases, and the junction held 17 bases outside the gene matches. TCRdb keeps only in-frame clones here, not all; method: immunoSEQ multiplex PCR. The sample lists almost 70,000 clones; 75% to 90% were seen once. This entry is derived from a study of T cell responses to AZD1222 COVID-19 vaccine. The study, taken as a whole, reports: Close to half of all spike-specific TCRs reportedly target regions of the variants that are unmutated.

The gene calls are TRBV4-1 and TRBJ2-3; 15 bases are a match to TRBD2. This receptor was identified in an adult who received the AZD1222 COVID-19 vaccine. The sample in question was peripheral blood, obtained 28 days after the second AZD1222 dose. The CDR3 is CASSQVPELPGLAGGGTDTQYF. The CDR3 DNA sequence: TGCGCCAGCAGCCAAGTTCCAGAACTCCCGGGACTAGCGGGGGGAGGGACAGATACGCAGTATTTT.